This TCR beta chain came from a study of blood T cell repertoires in COVID-19. Study-level background: Italy, Spain and the United States were the sources of the convalescent and acute COVID-19 samples. Sources were T cells, B-cell-depleted T cells, or PBMCs; the material itself was cDNA or gDNA.

As originally analysed: Amplification from reference gene primers served as the basis for estimated nucleated cell counts. Clones were sequenced by immunoSEQ multiplex PCR, and TCRdb holds only the in-frame ones, with some missing. V and J calls and clone size are those listed in that table; D and trimming were worked out from the DNA. The sample yields 70,000 or so clones, about 89% seen once. This TCR came from a man aged 45-65 years with active COVID-19. Sequencing used peripheral blood.

The DNA of the CDR3 is TGTGCCACCAGCGGGAGTCTTTCAGATACGCAGTATTTT. Its protein product is CATSGSLSDTQYF. The chain recombines TRBV10-3 with TRBJ2-3; 8 bases are a match to TRBD2. This CDR3 spans 13 amino acids. V shed 10 bases, J shed 4 bases, and the junction held 7 bases outside the gene matches. The germline V gene has CDR1 ENHRY and CDR2 SYGVKD.